A selection of T cell receptor beta chains follows, all from one sample in a study of cytomegalovirus exposure and HLA in healthy donors. Assay: immunoSEQ multiplex PCR; the TCRdb copy retains only in-frame clones and omits some. The sample has some 180,000 clones. The sequenced material came from PBMCs. The receptor source for this set is a man aged 30 to 45 in good health and CMV-seronegative. Both conserved end residues are part of each CDR3. D genes are given only for firm matches.

TRBJ1-6	TRBV2	TRBD1	CASSVRGQGNSPLHF	TGTGCCAGCAGTGTCCGAGGACAGGGTAACTCACCCCTCCACTTT
TRBJ1-1	TRBV10-1	TRBD1	CASSPGQVNTEAFF	TGCGCCAGCAGCCCGGGACAGGTTAACACTGAAGCTTTCTTT
TRBJ2-2	TRBV5-1	-	CASSLALTGELFF	TGCGCCAGCAGCTTGGCCCTCACCGGGGAGCTGTTTTTT
TRBJ1-1	TRBV7-9	-	CASSLWDRGRTEAFF	TGTGCCAGCAGCTTATGGGACCGGGGGAGGACTGAAGCTTTCTTT
TRBJ2-5	TRBV9	-	CASSLVGTLVNQETQYF	TGTGCCAGCAGCCTAGTCGGGACACTGGTTAACCAAGAGACCCAGTACTTC
TRBJ2-6	TRBV14	-	CASSQVRLDRSFGSGANVLTF	TGTGCCAGCAGCCAAGTGAGGCTTGACAGGTCGTTTGGATCTGGGGCCAACGTCCTGACTTTC
TRBJ2-6	TRBV7-2	-	CASRAGSGANVLTF	TGTGCCAGCAGAGCCGGCTCTGGGGCCAACGTCCTGACTTTC
TRBJ2-2	TRBV11-2	-	CASSLDRTGELFF	TGTGCCAGCAGCTTAGATCGCACCGGGGAGCTGTTTTTT
TRBJ2-7	TRBV28	-	CASRTATYEQYF	TGTGCCAGCAGGACAGCCACCTACGAGCAGTACTTC
TRBJ1-4	TRBV7-2	-	CASSNVAGAEKLFF	TGTGCCAGCAGCAATGTGGCCGGAGCTGAAAAACTGTTTTTT
TRBJ1-2	TRBV2	-	CASNRENYGYTF	TGTGCCAGCAATCGGGAAAACTATGGCTACACCTTC
TRBJ2-7	TRBV4-2	TRBD2	CASSQGAGEGEQYF	TGTGCCAGCAGCCAAGGGGCGGGGGAGGGCGAGCAGTACTTC
TRBJ2-3	TRBV5-1	TRBD2	CASMASGRNTQYF	TGCGCCAGCATGGCTAGCGGGCGAAATACGCAGTATTTT
TRBJ1-2	TRBV5-1	TRBD1	CASSSGTGGAGYTF	TGCGCCAGCAGCTCCGGGACAGGGGGCGCTGGCTACACCTTC
TRBJ2-7	TRBV19	TRBD1	CASSTGDRVGEQYF	TGTGCCAGTAGTACTGGGGACAGGGTTGGCGAGCAGTACTTC
TRBJ2-7	TRBV9	TRBD1	CASSAQRGTGFYEQYF	TGTGCCAGCAGCGCTCAGAGGGGGACAGGGTTCTACGAGCAGTACTTC
TRBJ1-1	TRBV4-2	-	CASSQHLRRGLGWSTEAFF	TGTGCCAGCAGCCAACACCTACGCAGGGGATTAGGATGGAGCACTGAAGCTTTCTTT
TRBJ2-2	TRBV7-2	TRBD2	CATRSGGATGELFF	TGTGCCACACGTAGCGGGGGGGCCACCGGGGAGCTGTTTTTT
TRBJ2-2	TRBV28	-	CASGTTQGGGELFF	TGTGCCAGTGGAACTACCCAGGGCGGCGGGGAGCTGTTTTTT
TRBJ2-1	TRBV2	TRBD2	CASSSGGDNEQFF	TGTGCCAGCAGCAGCGGGGGGGACAATGAGCAGTTCTTC
TRBJ2-7	TRBV15	TRBD2	CATSRDWLAGGTYEQYF	TGTGCCACCAGCAGAGATTGGCTAGCGGGAGGAACCTACGAGCAGTACTTC
TRBJ1-3	TRBV6-6	TRBD1	CASTPQGVGNTIYF	TGTGCCAGCACCCCACAGGGGGTTGGAAACACCATATATTTT
TRBJ2-7	TRBV30	-	CAWSPSTTVSYEQYF	TGTGCCTGGAGCCCCTCTACGACAGTATCCTACGAGCAGTACTTC
TRBJ2-7	TRBV19	-	CASSPWGAYEQYF	TGTGCCAGTAGCCCCTGGGGGGCCTACGAGCAGTACTTC
TRBJ2-7	TRBV27	-	CASSLRTDSTYEQYF	TGTGCCAGCAGCCTTAGGACTGATTCTACCTACGAGCAGTACTTC
TRBJ2-1	TRBV6-5	TRBD2	CASGSGTSDNEQFF	TGTGCCAGCGGATCCGGGACTAGCGATAATGAGCAGTTCTTC
TRBJ1-1	TRBV5-1	-	CASSLDGQINTEAFF	TGCGCCAGCAGCTTGGATGGACAAATCAACACTGAAGCTTTCTTT
TRBJ1-5	TRBV19	TRBD1	CASSPQGGGNQPQHF	TGTGCCAGTAGTCCACAGGGGGGAGGCAATCAGCCCCAGCATTTT
TRBJ2-1	TRBV10-3	TRBD2	CAISESAAGGLNEQFF	TGTGCCATCAGTGAGTCAGCAGCGGGAGGGTTAAATGAGCAGTTCTTC
TRBJ2-1	TRBV27	TRBD2	CAIAPGTSGSNEQFF	TGTGCCATCGCACCCGGGACTAGCGGGAGCAATGAGCAGTTCTTC
TRBJ2-1	TRBV5-8	TRBD2	CASSTGTSGAYNEQFF	TGTGCCAGCAGCACCGGGACTAGCGGGGCCTACAATGAGCAGTTCTTC
TRBJ1-2	TRBV7-2	-	CASSLDGTRSPNYGYTF	TGTGCCAGCAGCTTAGACGGGACACGATCTCCTAACTATGGCTACACCTTC
TRBJ1-1	TRBV2	-	CASSEVGQESRHLF	TGTGCCAGCAGTGAAGTGGGACAAGAATCAAGACACTTGTTT
TRBJ2-1	TRBV6-5	TRBD1	CASSLTGNEQFF	TGTGCCAGCAGTTTGACAGGGAATGAGCAGTTCTTC
TRBJ1-2	TRBV9	-	CASSVDSGLMNYGYTF	TGTGCCAGCAGCGTAGATAGCGGACTGATGAACTATGGCTACACCTTC
TRBJ2-3	TRBV9	-	CASSVGGLSTDTQYF	TGTGCCAGCAGCGTAGGGGGACTTAGCACAGATACGCAGTATTTT
TRBJ1-3	TRBV10-3	-	CATVLRAEGNTIYF	TGTGCCACCGTTCTCAGGGCGGAGGGAAACACCATATATTTT
TRBJ2-5	TRBV5-1	-	CASSLAETQYF	TGCGCCAGCAGCTTGGCGGAGACCCAGTACTTC
TRBJ1-4	TRBV7-9	-	CASSGGLNEKLFF	TGTGCCAGCAGCGGAGGACTAAATGAAAAACTGTTTTTT
TRBJ1-4	TRBV9	TRBD1	CASSPRTGSNEKLFF	TGTGCCAGCAGCCCCCGGACAGGGTCTAATGAAAAACTGTTTTTT
TRBJ1-5	TRBV9	TRBD1	CASSVGDSGNQPQHF	TGTGCCAGCAGCGTAGGGGACAGCGGCAATCAGCCCCAGCATTTT
TRBJ2-2	TRBV11-2	-	CASSRRQQNTGELFF	TGTGCCAGCAGCCGCCGACAGCAGAACACCGGGGAGCTGTTTTTT
TRBJ1-4	TRBV5-1	-	CASSPGSTANEKLFF	TGCGCCAGCAGCCCCGGAAGCACAGCTAATGAAAAACTGTTTTTT
TRBJ1-5	TRBV19	-	CASMTREGNRPQHF	TGTGCCAGTATGACCAGGGAAGGAAATCGGCCCCAGCATTTT
TRBJ2-7	TRBV29-1	-	CSVGRTAKTYEQYF	TGCAGCGTTGGCCGGACAGCGAAAACCTACGAGCAGTACTTC
TRBJ2-7	TRBV29-1	TRBD1	CSPFPRDRDSEQYF	TGCAGTCCGTTCCCTAGGGACAGGGATAGCGAGCAGTACTTC
TRBJ2-5	TRBV9	-	CASSVEGRVQETQYF	TGTGCCAGCAGCGTAGAAGGCAGGGTGCAAGAGACCCAGTACTTC
TRBJ1-1	TRBV7-9	-	CASSLERGRGTEAFF	TGTGCCAGCAGCTTAGAGCGGGGGCGCGGCACTGAAGCTTTCTTT
TRBJ2-1	TRBV19	TRBD1	CASTPRTGVYNEQFF	TGTGCCAGTACCCCCCGGACAGGGGTCTACAATGAGCAGTTCTTC
TRBJ2-5	TRBV5-1	-	CASSPLIGGAQETQYF	TGCGCCAGCAGCCCTTTAATAGGTGGGGCCCAAGAGACCCAGTACTTC
TRBJ2-2	TRBV28	-	CASSLGGYTGELFF	TGTGCCAGCAGTTTAGGAGGGTACACCGGGGAGCTGTTTTTT
TRBJ2-1	TRBV6-1	TRBD2	CASSPGLALGEQFF	TGTGCCAGCAGCCCGGGACTAGCATTGGGTGAGCAGTTCTTC
TRBJ2-7	TRBV4-2	TRBD1	CASSQSGQGAHEQYF	TGTGCCAGCAGCCAGTCTGGACAGGGGGCCCACGAGCAGTACTTC
TRBJ2-1	TRBV5-1	TRBD2	CASSSPSGRAENNEQFF	TGCGCCAGCAGCTCCCCTAGCGGGAGGGCAGAGAACAATGAGCAGTTCTTC
TRBJ2-1	TRBV6-5	TRBD1	CASKTGGYNEQFF	TGTGCCAGCAAGACAGGGGGTTACAATGAGCAGTTCTTC
TRBJ1-4	TRBV11-2	TRBD1	CASSAEGQGDEKLFF	TGTGCCAGCAGCGCCGAGGGACAGGGGGATGAAAAACTGTTTTTT
TRBJ1-1	TRBV29-1	-	CSVGALGTEAFF	TGCAGCGTTGGGGCGTTGGGCACTGAAGCTTTCTTT
TRBJ2-7	TRBV13	-	CASSSPATERHEQYF	TGTGCCAGCAGCTCCCCCGCGACAGAACGCCACGAGCAGTACTTC
TRBJ2-7	TRBV4-1	TRBD1	CASSSYRDRGYEQYF	TGCGCCAGCAGCTCGTACCGGGACAGGGGCTACGAGCAGTACTTC